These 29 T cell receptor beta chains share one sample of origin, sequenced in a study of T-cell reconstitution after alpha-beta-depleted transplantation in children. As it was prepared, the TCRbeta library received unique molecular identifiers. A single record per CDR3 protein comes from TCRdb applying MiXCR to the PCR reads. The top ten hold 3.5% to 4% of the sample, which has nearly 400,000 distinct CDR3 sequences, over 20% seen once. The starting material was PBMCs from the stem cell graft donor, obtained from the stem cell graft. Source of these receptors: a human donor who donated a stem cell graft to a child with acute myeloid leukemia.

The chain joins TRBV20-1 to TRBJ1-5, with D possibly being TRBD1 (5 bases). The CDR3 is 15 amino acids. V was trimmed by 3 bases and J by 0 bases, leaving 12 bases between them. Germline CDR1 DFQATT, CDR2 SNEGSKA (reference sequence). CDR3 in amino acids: CSASGDRISNQPQHF. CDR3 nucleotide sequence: TGCAGTGCTAGTGGGGACCGAATTAGCAATCAGCCCCAGCATTTT.

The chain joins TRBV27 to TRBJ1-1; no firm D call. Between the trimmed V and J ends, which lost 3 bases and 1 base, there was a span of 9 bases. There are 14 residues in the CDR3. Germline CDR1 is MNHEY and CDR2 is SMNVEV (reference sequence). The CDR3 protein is CASSLVDPNTEAFF. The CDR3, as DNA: TGTGCCAGCAGTTTGGTGGACCCGAACACTGAAGCTTTCTTT.

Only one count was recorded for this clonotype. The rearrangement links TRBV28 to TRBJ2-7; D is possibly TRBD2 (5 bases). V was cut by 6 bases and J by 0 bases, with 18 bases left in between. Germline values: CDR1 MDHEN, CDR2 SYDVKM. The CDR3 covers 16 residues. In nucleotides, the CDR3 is TGTGCCAGCAGCTCGGGGATGTTATCGTTCTCCTACGAGCAGTACTTC. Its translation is CASSSGMLSFSYEQYF.

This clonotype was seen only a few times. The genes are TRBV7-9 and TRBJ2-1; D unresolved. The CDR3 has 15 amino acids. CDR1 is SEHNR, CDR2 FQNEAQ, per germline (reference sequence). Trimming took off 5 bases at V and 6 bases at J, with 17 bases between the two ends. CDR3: CASSEGRIPFNEQFF. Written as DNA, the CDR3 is TGTGCCAGCAGCGAAGGACGGATCCCCTTCAATGAGCAGTTCTTC.

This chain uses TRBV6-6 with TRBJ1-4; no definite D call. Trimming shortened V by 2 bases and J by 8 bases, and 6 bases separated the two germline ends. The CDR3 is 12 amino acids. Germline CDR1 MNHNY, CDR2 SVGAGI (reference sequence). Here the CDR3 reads CASSYVGEKLFF. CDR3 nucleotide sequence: TGTGCCAGCAGTTACGTAGGGGAAAAACTGTTTTTT.

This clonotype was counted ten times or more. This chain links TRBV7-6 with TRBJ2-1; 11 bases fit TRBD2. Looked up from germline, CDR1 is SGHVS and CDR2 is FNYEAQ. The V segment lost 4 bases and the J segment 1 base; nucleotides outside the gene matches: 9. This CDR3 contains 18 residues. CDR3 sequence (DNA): TGTGCCAGCAGCTCGGGGCTAGCGGGAGGCGATTCCTACAATGAGCAGTTCTTC. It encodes CASSSGLAGGDSYNEQFF.

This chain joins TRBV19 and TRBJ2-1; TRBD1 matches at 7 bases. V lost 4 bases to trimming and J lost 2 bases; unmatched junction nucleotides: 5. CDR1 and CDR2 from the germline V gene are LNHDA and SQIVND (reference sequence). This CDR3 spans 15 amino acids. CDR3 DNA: TGTGCCAGTAGTAAGGGAACAGGGGCCTACAATGAGCAGTTCTTC. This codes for CASSKGTGAYNEQFF.

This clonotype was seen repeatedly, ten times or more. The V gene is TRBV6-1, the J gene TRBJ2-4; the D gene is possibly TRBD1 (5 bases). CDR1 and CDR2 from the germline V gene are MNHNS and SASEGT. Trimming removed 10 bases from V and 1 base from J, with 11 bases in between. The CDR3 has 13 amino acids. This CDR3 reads CATGMGAKNIQYF. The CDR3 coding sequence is TGTGCCACAGGGATGGGGGCCAAAAACATTCAGTACTTC.

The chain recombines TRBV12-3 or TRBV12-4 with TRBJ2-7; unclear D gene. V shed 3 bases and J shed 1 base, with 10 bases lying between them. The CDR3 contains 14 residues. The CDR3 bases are TGTGCCAGCAGTTTGCACGCGACTTCCTACGAGCAGTACTTC. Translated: CASSLHATSYEQYF.

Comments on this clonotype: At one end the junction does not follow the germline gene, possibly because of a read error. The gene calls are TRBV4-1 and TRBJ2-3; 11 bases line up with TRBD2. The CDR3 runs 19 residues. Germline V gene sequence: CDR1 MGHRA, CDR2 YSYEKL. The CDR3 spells CASSKDPSSGRPHTDTQYF. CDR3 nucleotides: TGCGCCAGCAGCAAAGATCCCTCTAGCGGGAGGCCTCATACAGATACGCAGTATTTT.

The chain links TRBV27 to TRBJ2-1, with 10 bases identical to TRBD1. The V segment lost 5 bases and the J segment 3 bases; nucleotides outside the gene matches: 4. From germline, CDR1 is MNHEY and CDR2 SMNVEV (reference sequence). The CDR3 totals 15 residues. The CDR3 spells CASSPGDRGYNEQFF. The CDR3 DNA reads TGTGCCAGCAGTCCGGGGGACAGGGGCTACAATGAGCAGTTCTTC.

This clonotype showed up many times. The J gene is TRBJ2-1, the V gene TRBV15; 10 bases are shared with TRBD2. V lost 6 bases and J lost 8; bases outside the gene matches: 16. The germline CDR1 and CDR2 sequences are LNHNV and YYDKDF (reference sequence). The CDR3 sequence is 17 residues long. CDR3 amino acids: CATSRTGLATVMDEQFF. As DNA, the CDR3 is TGTGCCACCAGTCGTACGGGACTAGCGACGGTCATGGATGAGCAGTTCTTC.

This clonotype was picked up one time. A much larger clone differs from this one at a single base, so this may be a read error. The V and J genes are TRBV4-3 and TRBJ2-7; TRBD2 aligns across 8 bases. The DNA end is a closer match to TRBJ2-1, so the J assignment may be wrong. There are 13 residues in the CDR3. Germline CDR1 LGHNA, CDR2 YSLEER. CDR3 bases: TGCGCCAGCAGCCAAGGAAGACTAGCGGAGCAGTTCTTC. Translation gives CASSQGRLAEQFF.

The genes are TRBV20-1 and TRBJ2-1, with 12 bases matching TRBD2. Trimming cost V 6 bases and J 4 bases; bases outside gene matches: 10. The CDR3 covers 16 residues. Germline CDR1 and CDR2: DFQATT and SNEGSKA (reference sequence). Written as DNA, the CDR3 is TGCAGTGCCCGGTCCGCTAGCGGGAGGGCATACAATGAGCAGTTCTTC. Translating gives CSARSASGRAYNEQFF.

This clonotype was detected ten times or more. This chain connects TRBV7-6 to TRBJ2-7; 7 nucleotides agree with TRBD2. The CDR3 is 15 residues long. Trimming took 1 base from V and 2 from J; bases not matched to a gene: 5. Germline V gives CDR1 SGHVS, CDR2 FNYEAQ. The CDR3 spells CASSLEKGLTYEQYF. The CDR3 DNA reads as TGTGCCAGCAGCTTAGAGAAGGGACTAACCTACGAGCAGTACTTC.

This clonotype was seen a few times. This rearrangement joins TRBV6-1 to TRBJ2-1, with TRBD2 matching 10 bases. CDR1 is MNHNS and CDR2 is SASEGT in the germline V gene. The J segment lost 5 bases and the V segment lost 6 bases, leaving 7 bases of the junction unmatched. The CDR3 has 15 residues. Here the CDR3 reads CASRKREGFNNEQFF. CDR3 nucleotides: TGTGCCAGCAGAAAGCGGGAGGGCTTTAACAATGAGCAGTTCTTC.

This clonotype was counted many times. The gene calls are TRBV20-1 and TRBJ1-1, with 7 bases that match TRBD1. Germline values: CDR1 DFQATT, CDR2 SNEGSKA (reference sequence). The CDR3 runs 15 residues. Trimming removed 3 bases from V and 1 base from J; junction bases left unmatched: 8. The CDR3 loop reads CSARNSDRQNTEAFF. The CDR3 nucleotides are TGCAGTGCTAGGAATTCGGACAGGCAGAACACTGAAGCTTTCTTT.

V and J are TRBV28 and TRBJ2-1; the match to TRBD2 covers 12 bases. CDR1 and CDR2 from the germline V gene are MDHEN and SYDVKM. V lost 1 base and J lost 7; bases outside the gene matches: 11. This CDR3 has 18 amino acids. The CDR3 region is CASSLSPSRLAGENEQFF. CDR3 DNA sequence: TGTGCCAGCAGTTTATCCCCATCCCGACTAGCGGGAGAAAATGAGCAGTTCTTC.

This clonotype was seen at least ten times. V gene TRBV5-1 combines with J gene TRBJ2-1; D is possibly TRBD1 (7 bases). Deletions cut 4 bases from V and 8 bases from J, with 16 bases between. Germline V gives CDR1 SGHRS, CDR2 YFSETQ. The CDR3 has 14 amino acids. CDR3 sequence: CASSPSEQGHEQFF. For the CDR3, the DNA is TGCGCCAGCAGCCCTAGCGAACAGGGGCATGAGCAGTTCTTC.

The DNA for the CDR3 is TGTGCCAGCAGTTGGACTAGCGGGACAAATGAGCAGTTCTTC. It yields the protein CASSWTSGTNEQFF. V is TRBV6-5 and J is TRBJ2-1, with 12 bases identical to TRBD2. Trimming at V came to 4 bases and at J to 7 bases, leaving 2 bases not matched to a gene. This CDR3 has 14 amino acids. In germline, CDR1 is MNHEY, CDR2 SVGAGI.

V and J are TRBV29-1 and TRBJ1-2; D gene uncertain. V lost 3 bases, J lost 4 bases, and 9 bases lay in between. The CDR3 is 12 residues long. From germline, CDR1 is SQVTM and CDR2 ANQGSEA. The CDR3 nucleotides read TGCAGCGTTGACGGGAACTCCTATGGCTACACCTTC. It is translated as CSVDGNSYGYTF.

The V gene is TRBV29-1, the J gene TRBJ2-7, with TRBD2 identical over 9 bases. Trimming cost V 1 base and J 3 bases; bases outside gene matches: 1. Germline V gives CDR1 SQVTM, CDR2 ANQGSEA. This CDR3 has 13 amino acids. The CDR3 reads CSVEGSGSYEQYF. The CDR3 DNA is TGCAGCGTTGAAGGTAGCGGGAGCTACGAGCAGTACTTC.

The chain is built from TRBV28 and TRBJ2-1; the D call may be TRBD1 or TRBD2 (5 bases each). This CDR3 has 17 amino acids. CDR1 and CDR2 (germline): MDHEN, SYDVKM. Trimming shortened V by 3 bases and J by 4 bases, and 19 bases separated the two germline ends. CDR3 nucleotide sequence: TGTGCCAGCAGTTTGCTGACCTTCGGGACGGAGTACAATGAGCAGTTCTTC. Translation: CASSLLTFGTEYNEQFF.

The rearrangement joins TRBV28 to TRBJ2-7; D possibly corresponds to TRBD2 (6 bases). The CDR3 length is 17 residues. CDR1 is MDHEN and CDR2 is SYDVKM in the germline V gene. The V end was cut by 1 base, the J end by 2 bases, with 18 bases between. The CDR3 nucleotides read TGTGCCAGCAGTTTATCCTCCGGGGGTTCTCGACCCTACGAGCAGTACTTC. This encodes CASSLSSGGSRPYEQYF.

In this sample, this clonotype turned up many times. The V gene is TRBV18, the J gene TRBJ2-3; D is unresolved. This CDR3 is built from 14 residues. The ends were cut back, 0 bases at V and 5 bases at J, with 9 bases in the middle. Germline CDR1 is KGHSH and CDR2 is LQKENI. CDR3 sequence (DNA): TGTGCCAGCTCACCACCGTTGTCGAGAGATACGCAGTATTTT. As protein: CASSPPLSRDTQYF.

The CDR3 DNA is TGTGCCAGCAGTCAGGGTGGGACGAACACCGGGGAGCTGTTTTTT. This encodes CASSQGGTNTGELFF. V is TRBV2 and J is TRBJ2-2, with a weak D call TRBD1 (5 bases). V lost 5 bases and J 0 bases, leaving 10 bases between the germline ends. Germline CDR1 reads SNHLY; CDR2 reads FYNNEI. The CDR3 covers 15 residues. The full variable domain, rest sourced from reference TRBV2 and TRBJ2-2, is EPEVTQTPSHQVTQMGQEVILRCVPISNHLYFYWYRQILGQKVEFLVSFYNNEISEKSEIFDDQFSVERPDGSNFTLKIRSTKLEDSAMYFCASSQGGTNTGELFFGEGSRLTVL.

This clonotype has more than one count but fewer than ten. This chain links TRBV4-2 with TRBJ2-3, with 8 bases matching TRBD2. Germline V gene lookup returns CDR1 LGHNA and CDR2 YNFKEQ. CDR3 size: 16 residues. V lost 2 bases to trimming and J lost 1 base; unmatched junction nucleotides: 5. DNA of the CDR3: TGTGCCAGCAGCCAATTCGGGAGGGCCGGCACAGATACGCAGTATTTT. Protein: CASSQFGRAGTDTQYF.

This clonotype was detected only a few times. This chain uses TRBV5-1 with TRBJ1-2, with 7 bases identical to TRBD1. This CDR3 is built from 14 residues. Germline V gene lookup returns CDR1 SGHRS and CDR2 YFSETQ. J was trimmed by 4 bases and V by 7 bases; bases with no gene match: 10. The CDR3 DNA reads TGCGCCAGCGGACTGACAGGGACTTCCTATGGCTACACCTTC. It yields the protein CASGLTGTSYGYTF.

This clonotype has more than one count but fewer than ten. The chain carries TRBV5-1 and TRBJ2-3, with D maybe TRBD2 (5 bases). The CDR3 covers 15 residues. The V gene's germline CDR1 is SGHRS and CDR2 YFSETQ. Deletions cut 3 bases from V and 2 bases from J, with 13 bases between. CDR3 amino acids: CASSYDGKSTDTQYF. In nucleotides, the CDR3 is TGCGCCAGCAGCTATGACGGGAAGTCCACAGATACGCAGTATTTT.